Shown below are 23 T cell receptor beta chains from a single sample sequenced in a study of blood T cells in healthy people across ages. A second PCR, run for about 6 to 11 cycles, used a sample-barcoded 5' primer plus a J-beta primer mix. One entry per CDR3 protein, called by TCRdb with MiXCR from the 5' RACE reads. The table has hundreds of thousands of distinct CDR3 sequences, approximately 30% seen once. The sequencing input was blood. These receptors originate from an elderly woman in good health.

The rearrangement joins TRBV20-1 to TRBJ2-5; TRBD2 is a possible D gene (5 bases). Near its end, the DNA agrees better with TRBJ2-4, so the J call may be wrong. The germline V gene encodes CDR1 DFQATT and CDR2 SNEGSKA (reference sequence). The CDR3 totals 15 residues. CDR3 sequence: CSARPGRLAKNIQYF. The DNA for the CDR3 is TGCAGTGCTCGACCGGGAAGACTAGCCAAAAACATTCAGTACTTC.

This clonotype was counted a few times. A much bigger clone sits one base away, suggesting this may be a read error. The CDR3 DNA reads as TGCGCCAGCGGCCTGGAACGGGGGTGGAATGGCTACGAGCAGTACTTC. It codes for CASGLERGWNGYEQYF. The chain recombines TRBV5-1 with TRBJ2-5, with a tentative D call TRBD2 (6 bases). The DNA end lines up better with TRBJ2-7; the J call may be wrong. The germline V gene encodes CDR1 SGHRS and CDR2 YFSETQ. The CDR3 has 16 residues.

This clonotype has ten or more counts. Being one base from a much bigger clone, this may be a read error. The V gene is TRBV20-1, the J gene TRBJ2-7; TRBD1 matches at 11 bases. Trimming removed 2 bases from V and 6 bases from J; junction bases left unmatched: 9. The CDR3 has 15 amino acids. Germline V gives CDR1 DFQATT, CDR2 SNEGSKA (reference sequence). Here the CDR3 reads CSARLPGTGGREQYF. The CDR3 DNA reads TGCAGTGCTAGATTACCCGGGACAGGGGGGCGCGAGCAGTACTTC.

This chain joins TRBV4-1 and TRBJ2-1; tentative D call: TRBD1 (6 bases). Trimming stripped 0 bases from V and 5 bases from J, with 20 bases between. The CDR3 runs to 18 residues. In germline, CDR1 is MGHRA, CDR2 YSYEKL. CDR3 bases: TGCGCCAGCAGCCAAGATGAAAGGTTTACAGGGAATCACAATGAGCAGTTCTTC. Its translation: CASSQDERFTGNHNEQFF.

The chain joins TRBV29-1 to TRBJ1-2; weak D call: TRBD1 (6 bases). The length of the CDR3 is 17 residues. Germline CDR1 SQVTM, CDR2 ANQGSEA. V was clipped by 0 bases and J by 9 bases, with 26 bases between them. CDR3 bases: TGCAGCGTTGAAGATCGCGGTCCAGGGGTCGGACGTGGCAGCTACACCTTC. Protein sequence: CSVEDRGPGVGRGSYTF.

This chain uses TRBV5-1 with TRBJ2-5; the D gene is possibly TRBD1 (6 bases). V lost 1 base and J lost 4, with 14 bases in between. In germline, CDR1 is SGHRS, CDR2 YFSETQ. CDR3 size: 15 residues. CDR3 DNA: TGCGCCAGCAGCTTGTCCCCAGGGGTAACAGAGACCCAGTACTTC. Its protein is CASSLSPGVTETQYF.

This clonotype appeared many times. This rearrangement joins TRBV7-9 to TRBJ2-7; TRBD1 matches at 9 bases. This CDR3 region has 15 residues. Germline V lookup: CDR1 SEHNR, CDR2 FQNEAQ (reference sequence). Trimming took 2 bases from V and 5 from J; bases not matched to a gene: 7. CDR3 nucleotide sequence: TGTGCCAGCAGCTTAAAAGGACAGGGGCGGAACGAGCAGTACTTC. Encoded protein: CASSLKGQGRNEQYF. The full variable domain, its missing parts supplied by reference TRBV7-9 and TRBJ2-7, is DTGVSQNPRHKITKRGQNVTFRCDPISEHNRLYWYRQTLGQGPEFLTYFQNEAQLEKSRLLSDRFSAERPKGSFSTLEIQRTEQGDSAMYLCASSLKGQGRNEQYFGPGTRLTVT.

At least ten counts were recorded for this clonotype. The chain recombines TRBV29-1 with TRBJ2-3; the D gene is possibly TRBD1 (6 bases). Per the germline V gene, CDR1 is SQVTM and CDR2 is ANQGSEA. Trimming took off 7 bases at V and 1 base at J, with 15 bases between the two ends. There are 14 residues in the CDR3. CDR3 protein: CSGDTREGTDTQYF. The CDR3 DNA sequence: TGCAGCGGGGACACTAGAGAGGGCACAGATACGCAGTATTTT.

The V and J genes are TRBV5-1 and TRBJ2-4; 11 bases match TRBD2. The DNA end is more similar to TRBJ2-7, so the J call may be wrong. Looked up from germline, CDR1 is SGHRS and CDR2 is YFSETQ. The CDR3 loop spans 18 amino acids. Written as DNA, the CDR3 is TGCGCCAGCAGCCCCCCGACTAGCGGGGTCGGCATTCGCCACGAGCAGTACTTC. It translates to CASSPPTSGVGIRHEQYF.

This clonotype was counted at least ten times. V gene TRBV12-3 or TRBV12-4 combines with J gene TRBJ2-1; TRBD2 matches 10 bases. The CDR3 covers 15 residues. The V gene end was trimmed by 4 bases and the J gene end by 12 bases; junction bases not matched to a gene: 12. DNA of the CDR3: TGTGCCAGCAGTTCCACTAGCGGGGCGGCCCTCGGGCAGTTCTTC. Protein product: CASSSTSGAALGQFF.

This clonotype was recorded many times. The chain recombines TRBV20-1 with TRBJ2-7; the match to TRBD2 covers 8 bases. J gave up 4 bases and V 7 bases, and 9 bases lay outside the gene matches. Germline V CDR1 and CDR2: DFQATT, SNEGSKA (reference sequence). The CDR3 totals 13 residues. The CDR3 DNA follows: TGCAGTGGACGGGGGGGGCGCGAGTACGAGCAGTACTTC. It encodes CSGRGGREYEQYF.

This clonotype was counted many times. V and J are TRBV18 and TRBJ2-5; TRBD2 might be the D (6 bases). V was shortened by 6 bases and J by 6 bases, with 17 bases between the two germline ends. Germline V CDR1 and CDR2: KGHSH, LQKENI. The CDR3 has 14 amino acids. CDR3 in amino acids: CASSPPGLGKTQYF. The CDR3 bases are TGTGCCAGCTCCCCGCCGGGACTGGGGAAGACCCAGTACTTC.

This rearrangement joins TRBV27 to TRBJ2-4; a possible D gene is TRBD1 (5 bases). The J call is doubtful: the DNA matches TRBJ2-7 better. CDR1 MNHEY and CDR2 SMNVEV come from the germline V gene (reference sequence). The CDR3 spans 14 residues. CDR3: CASSLSVRAYEQYF. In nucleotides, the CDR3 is TGTGCCAGCAGTTTATCGGTCAGGGCGTACGAGCAGTACTTC.

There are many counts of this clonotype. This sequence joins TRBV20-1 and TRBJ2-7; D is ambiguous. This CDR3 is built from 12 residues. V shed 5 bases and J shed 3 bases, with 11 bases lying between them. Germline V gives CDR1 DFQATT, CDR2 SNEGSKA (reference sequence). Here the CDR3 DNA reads TGCAGTGCTGACCTCAAGGGCTACGAGCAGTACTTC. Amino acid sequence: CSADLKGYEQYF.

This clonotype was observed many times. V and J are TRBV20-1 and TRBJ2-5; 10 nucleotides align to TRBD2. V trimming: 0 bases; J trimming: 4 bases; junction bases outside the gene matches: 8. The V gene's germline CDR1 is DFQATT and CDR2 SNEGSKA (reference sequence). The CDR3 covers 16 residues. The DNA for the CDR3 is TGCAGTGCTAGAGATCGTCTAGCGGGGGCTGGAGAGACCCAGTACTTC. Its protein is CSARDRLAGAGETQYF.

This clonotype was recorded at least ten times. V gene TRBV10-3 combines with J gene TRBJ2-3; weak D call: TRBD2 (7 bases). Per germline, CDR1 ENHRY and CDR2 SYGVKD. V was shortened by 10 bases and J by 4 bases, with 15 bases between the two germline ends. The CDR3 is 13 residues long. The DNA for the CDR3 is TGTGCCACAGAAGGGGGGGCGGCAGATACGCAGTATTTT. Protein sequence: CATEGGAADTQYF.

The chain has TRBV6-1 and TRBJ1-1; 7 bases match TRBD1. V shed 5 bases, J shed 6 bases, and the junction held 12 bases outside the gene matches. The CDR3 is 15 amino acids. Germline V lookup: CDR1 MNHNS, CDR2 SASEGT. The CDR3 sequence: CASSLLDREGPEAFF. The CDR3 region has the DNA TGTGCCAGCAGTCTCCTTGACAGGGAGGGACCTGAAGCTTTCTTT.

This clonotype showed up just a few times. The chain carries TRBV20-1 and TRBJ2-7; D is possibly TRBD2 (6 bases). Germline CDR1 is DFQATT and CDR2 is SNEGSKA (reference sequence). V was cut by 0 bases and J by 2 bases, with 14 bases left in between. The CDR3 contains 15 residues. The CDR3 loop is CSARDGGTPTYEQYF. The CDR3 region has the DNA TGCAGTGCTAGAGATGGGGGGACCCCAACCTACGAGCAGTACTTC.

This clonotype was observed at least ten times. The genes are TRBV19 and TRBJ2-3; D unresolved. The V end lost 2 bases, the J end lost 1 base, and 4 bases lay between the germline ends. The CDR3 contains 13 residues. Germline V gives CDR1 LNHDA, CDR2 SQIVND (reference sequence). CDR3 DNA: TGTGCCAGTAGTATAAGGGGCACAGATACGCAGTATTTT. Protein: CASSIRGTDTQYF. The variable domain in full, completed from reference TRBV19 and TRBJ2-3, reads DGGITQSPKYLFRKEGQNVTLSCEQNLNHDAMYWYRQDPGQGLRLIYYSQIVNDFQKGDIAEGYSVSREKKESFPLTVTSAQKNPTAFYLCASSIRGTDTQYFGPGTRLTVL.

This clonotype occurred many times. The CDR3 DNA follows: TGTGCCAGCTCTAAACCGCTCGCAGATACGCAGTATTTT. As protein: CASSKPLADTQYF. This sequence joins TRBV6-2 or TRBV6-3 and TRBJ2-3; no reliable D call. This CDR3 is built from 13 residues. With 8 bases removed from V and 4 bases from J, the gap between germline ends came to 13 bases. Germline CDR1 and CDR2: MNHEY and SVGEGT.

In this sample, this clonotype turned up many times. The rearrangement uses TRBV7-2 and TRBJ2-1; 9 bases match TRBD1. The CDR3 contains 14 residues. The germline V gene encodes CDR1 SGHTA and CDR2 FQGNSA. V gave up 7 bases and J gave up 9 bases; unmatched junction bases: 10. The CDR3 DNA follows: TGTGCCAGCACCCGGGACAGGGATAAGGTTGAGCAGTTCTTC. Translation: CASTRDRDKVEQFF.

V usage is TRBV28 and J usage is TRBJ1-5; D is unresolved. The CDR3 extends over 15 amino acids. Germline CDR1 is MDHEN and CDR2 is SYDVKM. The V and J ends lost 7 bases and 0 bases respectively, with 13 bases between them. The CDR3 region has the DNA TGTGCCAGCATTCCCCTCAGGAATAGCAATCAGCCCCAGCATTTT. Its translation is CASIPLRNSNQPQHF.

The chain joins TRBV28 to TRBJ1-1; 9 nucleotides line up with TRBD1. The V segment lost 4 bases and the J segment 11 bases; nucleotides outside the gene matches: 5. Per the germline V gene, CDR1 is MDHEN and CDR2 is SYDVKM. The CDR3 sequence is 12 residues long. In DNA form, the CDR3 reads TGTGCCAGCAGTTCCCGGACAGGGGCCGCTTTCTTT. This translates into CASSSRTGAAFF.